Listed below are T cell receptor beta chains from one sample, sequenced in a study of T cells in Graves' hyperthyroidism and ophthalmopathy. Using its own MiXCR run on the multiplex PCR reads, TCRdb lists one record per CDR3 protein. Among hundreds of thousands of distinct CDR3 sequences, just over 35% were seen once, and the ten largest hold 31%. Specimen: blood. The origin of the receptors is a woman aged 35 to 49 with Graves' hyperthyroidism. The CDR3 runs from the conserved cysteine through the conserved F or W. D genes are given only for firm matches. Rows give clone size only sometimes, using once, few, many, or a class for an expanded clone.

>TRBJ1-3|TRBV4-1|.|15|.
CASSQEGQSGGTIYF
TGCGCCAGCAGCCAAGAAGGGCAGAGTGGGGGCACCATATATTTT
>TRBJ1-1|TRBV6-5|.|14|many
CASSLSRTNTEAFF
TGTGCCAGCAGCCTATCCCGAACGAACACTGAAGCTTTCTTT
>TRBJ1-2|TRBV20-1|TRBD1|13|many
CSVPRTGGDGYTF
TGCAGTGTTCCCAGGACAGGGGGAGATGGCTACACCTTC
>TRBJ2-7|TRBV19|.|15|.
CASSIFRDAAYEQYF
TGTGCCAGTAGTATTTTCCGGGACGCCGCCTACGAGCAGTACTTC
>TRBJ2-5|TRBV28|.|11|few
CASSFSWAQYF
TGTGCCAGCAGTTTCTCATGGGCCCAGTACTTC
>TRBJ2-7|TRBV4-1|.|14|.
CASSRGRERYEQYF
TGCGCCAGCAGCCGCGGGCGGGAACGGTACGAGCAGTACTTC
>TRBJ1-5|TRBV2|TRBD1|16|.
CATSRTRQGRRETQHF
TGTGCCACCAGCAGAACTCGACAGGGCCGTCGAGAGACCCAGCATTTT
>TRBJ1-1|TRBV5-8|.|13|few
CASRFDPNTEAFF
TGTGCCAGCAGATTCGACCCGAACACTGAAGCTTTCTTT
>TRBJ2-5|TRBV7-2|.|11|.
CASSLQGSQYF
TGTGCCAGCAGCTTACAGGGGTCCCAGTACTTC
>TRBJ2-5|TRBV20-1|TRBD2|15|.
CSARGPASGRETQYF
TGCAGTGCTAGAGGGCCGGCTAGCGGGAGAGAGACCCAGTACTTC
>TRBJ2-7|TRBV5-1|.|15|few
CASSFSGTPSYEQYF
TGCGCCAGCAGCTTTTCCGGGACTCCCTCCTACGAGCAGTACTTC
>TRBJ2-5|TRBV6-5|.|15|.
CASSSQGLHVETQYF
TGTGCCAGCAGTTCCCAAGGACTCCACGTGGAGACCCAGTACTTC
>TRBJ1-2|TRBV2|.|14|.
CASRPDKRILGYTF
TGTGCCAGCAGGCCCGATAAAAGGATTTTGGGCTACACCTTC
>TRBJ1-2|TRBV13|.|14|few
CASSYSIGGDGYTF
TGTGCCAGCAGTTACTCGATCGGGGGCGATGGCTACACCTTC
>TRBJ2-2|TRBV20-1|.|15|.
CSARVGGPGGGELFF
TGCAGTGCTAGAGTGGGGGGACCGGGCGGCGGGGAGCTGTTTTTT
>TRBJ2-6|TRBV13|.|13|many
CASSFGGANVLTF
TGTGCCAGCAGCTTTGGCGGGGCCAACGTCCTGACTTTC
>TRBJ1-2|TRBV20-1|.|14|many
CSARPPGIGYGYTF
TGCAGTGCTAGACCTCCCGGAATTGGGTACGGCTACACCTTC
>TRBJ2-1|TRBV7-9|TRBD1|12|few
CASSSTGDEQFF
TGTGCCAGCAGCTCGACAGGGGACGAGCAGTTCTTC
>TRBJ1-2|TRBV11-2|.|15|.
CASSGPGDHNYGYTF
TGTGCCAGCAGCGGGCCAGGAGACCATAACTATGGCTACACCTTC
>TRBJ1-1|TRBV10-3|TRBD1|14|many
CAIQGSTMNTEAFF
TGTGCCATACAGGGGAGTACGATGAACACTGAAGCTTTCTTT
>TRBJ2-7|TRBV5-4|TRBD2|14|.
CASSLYTSGGEQYF
TGTGCCAGCAGCTTGTACACGTCGGGGGGCGAGCAGTACTTC
>TRBJ1-5|TRBV10-3|.|16|many
CAISEGGNGFWQPQHF
TGTGCCATCAGTGAGGGGGGGAACGGGTTCTGGCAGCCCCAGCATTTT
>TRBJ1-5|TRBV19|TRBD1|14|.
CASSINRGLQPQHF
TGTGCCAGTAGTATAAACAGGGGGCTTCAGCCCCAGCATTTT
>TRBJ1-4|TRBV6-1|.|13|.
CASSPSGNEKLFF
TGTGCCAGCAGTCCCAGTGGAAACGAAAAACTGTTTTTT
>TRBJ1-6|TRBV5-6|.|15|many
CASSLGSLVAAPLHF
TGTGCCAGCAGCTTGGGGTCTCTGGTAGCGGCACCCCTCCACTTT
>TRBJ1-1|TRBV7-9|.|15|many
CASSLSYSADTEAFF
TGTGCCAGCAGCTTAAGTTACAGTGCGGACACTGAAGCTTTCTTT
>TRBJ1-3|TRBV6-5|.|16|many
CASRLIPGPSGNTIYF
TGTGCCAGCAGACTGATACCGGGGCCATCTGGAAACACCATATATTTT
>TRBJ1-1|TRBV10-3|TRBD1|15|few
CAISATGTGGTEAFF
TGTGCCATCAGCGCAACGGGGACAGGGGGCACTGAAGCTTTCTTT
>TRBJ2-2|TRBV5-1|.|15|.
CASSLAQGTAGELFF
TGCGCCAGCAGCTTGGCACAGGGCACAGCCGGGGAGCTGTTTTTT
>TRBJ2-7|TRBV4-2|.|17|few
CASSLRSGQHLSYEQYF
TGTGCCAGCAGCCTCCGTTCCGGTCAGCACCTCTCCTACGAGCAGTACTTC
>TRBJ2-3|TRBV2|TRBD2|16|.
CASSGRLAGVFDEQYF
TGTGCCAGCAGTGGTCGGCTAGCGGGAGTTTTCGATGAGCAGTATTTT
>TRBJ1-2|TRBV7-2|.|15|few
CASSFREQGHYGYTF
TGTGCCAGCAGCTTCAGAGAACAAGGCCACTATGGCTACACCTTC
>TRBJ2-3|TRBV7-6|TRBD1|13|.
CASRGQGADTQYF
TGTGCCAGCAGGGGACAGGGGGCAGATACGCAGTATTTT
>TRBJ1-4|TRBV4-1|TRBD1|15|.
CASSQKGQSPEKLFF
TGCGCCAGCAGCCAGAAGGGACAGAGCCCAGAAAAACTGTTTTTT
>TRBJ2-5|TRBV7-2|.|16|few
CASSLELAVIIETQYF
TGTGCCAGCAGCTTAGAACTAGCAGTGATTATAGAGACCCAGTACTTC
>TRBJ1-2|TRBV10-2|.|14|.
CASRLNSANYGYIF
TGCGCCAGCCGGTTGAACTCAGCTAACTATGGCTACATCTTC
>TRBJ1-5|TRBV7-9|.|15|many
CASSSEDSPNQPQHF
TGTGCCAGCAGCTCAGAGGACAGTCCCAATCAGCCCCAGCATTTT
>TRBJ2-5|TRBV7-9|TRBD1|13|many
CASSRQGAETQYF
TGTGCCAGCAGCCGACAGGGGGCGGAGACCCAGTACTTC
>TRBJ2-7|TRBV6-1|.|13|.
CASSVGQFYEQYF
TGTGCCAGCAGTGTAGGACAGTTCTACGAGCAGTACTTC
>TRBJ1-1|TRBV7-9|.|13|.
CASSPAGSGEAFF
TGTGCCAGCTCCCCGGCAGGGAGCGGTGAAGCTTTCTTT
>TRBJ1-5|TRBV6-1|.|13|many
CASTHTEGQPQHF
TGTGCCAGCACCCACACAGAGGGTCAGCCCCAGCATTTT
>TRBJ1-2|TRBV25-1|TRBD1|15|few
CASSGQGEFRYGYTF
TGTGCCAGCAGTGGACAGGGGGAATTTCGTTATGGCTACACCTTC
>TRBJ2-7|TRBV5-6|.|15|.
CASSSGLFGTYEQYF
TGTGCCAGCAGTTCCGGACTTTTTGGGACCTACGAGCAGTACTTC
>TRBJ2-7|TRBV24-1|.|14|few
CATSPRNSTYEQYF
TGTGCCACCAGCCCCCGGAACAGCACCTACGAGCAGTACTTC
>TRBJ1-3|TRBV2|.|16|few
CASSRLPGSSGNTIYF
TGTGCCAGCTCAAGGTTGCCAGGGAGCTCTGGAAACACCATATATTTT
>TRBJ2-1|TRBV7-9|.|13|.
CASSPRGRNEQFF
TGTGCCAGCAGCCCCCGGGGGCGTAATGAGCAGTTCTTC
>TRBJ2-5|TRBV20-1|.|14|.
CSAEEGSRKETQYF
TGCAGTGCTGAAGAGGGGAGCCGTAAAGAGACCCAGTACTTC
>TRBJ1-1|TRBV11-2|.|17|few
CASSRRVIGLVDTEAFF
TGTGCCAGCAGCAGAAGAGTGATAGGCCTAGTGGACACTGAAGCTTTCTTT